This paragraph covers one TCR beta chain sequence. Terminally differentiated effector memory CD45RA+ cells were excluded from the naive CD8 cells, which were CD45RO-negative and positively selected for CCR7. Germline V gene lookup returns CDR1 SGHVS and CDR2 FNYEAQ. This CDR3 has 13 residues. V was cut by 1 base and J by 8 bases, with 8 bases left in between. Genomic DNA per cell subset filled all wells of several immunoSEQ plates. Generated by immunoSEQ multiplex PCR, the TCRdb table keeps only in-frame clones and is missing some. The sample has about 2.2 million clones, roughly 95% seen once. The data originate from a study of shared clonotypes between healthy human individuals.

The sample taken for sequencing was naive CD8+ T cells from PBMCs. This receptor was identified in a man younger than 35 in good health. Some clones in this sample may be carry-over from other donors' samples. The V gene is TRBV7-6, the J gene TRBJ1-4; D call uncertain. CDR3 protein: CASSLGNAEKLFF. The CDR3 bases are TGTGCCAGCAGCTTAGGCAATGCGGAAAAACTGTTTTTT.